Listed here are 8 T cell receptor beta chains from one sample, sequenced in a study of beta chain features in type 1 diabetes. Study outcomes and limitations: Across all four CD4+ subsets, people with type 1 diabetes showed modestly shorter TCRB CDR3s.

These receptors have no identified antigens. The investigators reverse transcribed all of the isolated RNA, so they sequenced expressed TCRB transcripts. Method: immunoSEQ multiplex PCR; TCRdb's copy keeps in-frame clones and lacks some. The sample lists about 340,000 clones, over 7% occurring once. The sample was central memory CD4+ T cells from blood. Receptors were obtained from a man younger than 45 with type 1 diabetes.

This clone was counted many times. The rearrangement links TRBV19 to TRBJ2-1, with 11 bases aligning to TRBD1. CDR3 length equals 15 residues. Germline V gene sequence: CDR1 LNHDA, CDR2 SQIVND (reference sequence). With V trimmed by 3 bases and J by 9 bases, 7 bases remained unmatched. In DNA, the CDR3 is TGTGCCAGTAGTATTGCCGGACAGGGGGCCGGTGAGCAGTTCTTC. Translating it yields CASSIAGQGAGEQFF.

This clone has just a few counts. This sequence joins TRBV2 and TRBJ2-5, with D uncertain. The CDR3 is 12 amino acids. The V gene's germline CDR1 is SNHLY and CDR2 FYNNEI. V was trimmed by 6 bases and J by 4 bases, leaving 9 bases between them. The CDR3 bases are TGTGCCAGCAGGAGTGAAGGAGAGACCCAGTACTTC. Its protein product is CASRSEGETQYF.

Only a few counts were recorded for this clone. The V and J genes are TRBV4-3 and TRBJ1-2, with D perhaps TRBD1 (6 bases). The CDR3 is made up of 16 amino acids. CDR1 and CDR2 from the germline V gene are LGHNA and YSLEER. V was pared by 2 bases and J by 0 bases, with 13 bases between. Written as DNA, the CDR3 is TGCGCCAGCAGCCAAACCAAGGGGGGGGCTAACTATGGCTACACCTTC. Residues: CASSQTKGGANYGYTF.

This clone was seen a few times. The rearrangement joins TRBV14 to TRBJ2-5; TRBD2 matches 7 bases. CDR3 length equals 14 residues. CDR1 SGHDN and CDR2 FVKESK come from the germline V gene. V lost 1 base and J lost 5; bases outside the gene matches: 4. The CDR3 DNA reads as TGTGCCAGCAGCCAAGCCGGGACTACCGAGACCCAGTACTTC. This translates into CASSQAGTTETQYF.

This clone was counted between two and nine times. The chain combines TRBV4-3 with TRBJ2-3; 8 nucleotides agree with TRBD1. The germline gives CDR1 LGHNA, CDR2 YSLEER. J gave up 5 bases and V 1 base, and 8 bases lay outside the gene matches. The CDR3 totals 16 residues. For the CDR3, the DNA is TGCGCCAGCAGCCAAGGAAGCGTCAGGGGGCTAGATACGCAGTATTTT. As protein: CASSQGSVRGLDTQYF.

This clone was detected a few times. The chain links TRBV7-9 to TRBJ2-5; 12 bases fit TRBD2. The CDR3 covers 14 residues. J was trimmed by 4 bases and V by 5 bases; bases with no gene match: 2. In germline, CDR1 is SEHNR, CDR2 FQNEAQ (reference sequence). CDR3 DNA: TGTGCCAGCAGCCGGACTAGCGGGGCAGAGACCCAGTACTTC. Translation gives CASSRTSGAETQYF.

The chain combines TRBV29-1 with TRBJ2-7; 7 bases align to TRBD1. Trimming cost V 8 bases and J 3 bases; bases outside gene matches: 7. This CDR3 comprises 12 residues. The germline V gene encodes CDR1 SQVTM and CDR2 ANQGSEA. The CDR3 DNA sequence: TGCAGCCGGACAGGAGATAGCTACGAGCAGTACTTC. Translation gives CSRTGDSYEQYF.

The table lists this clone with a few counts. This chain links TRBV10-3 with TRBJ1-4, with 10 positions matching TRBD1. The CDR3 consists of 14 residues. Germline assignment: CDR1 ENHRY and CDR2 SYGVKD. Germline trimming cut 5 bases from V and 7 bases from J; bases unmatched to any gene: 4. The CDR3 coding sequence is TGTGCCATCAGTTCTGGACAGGGGGGTGAAAAACTGTTTTTT. Its translation is CAISSGQGGEKLFF.